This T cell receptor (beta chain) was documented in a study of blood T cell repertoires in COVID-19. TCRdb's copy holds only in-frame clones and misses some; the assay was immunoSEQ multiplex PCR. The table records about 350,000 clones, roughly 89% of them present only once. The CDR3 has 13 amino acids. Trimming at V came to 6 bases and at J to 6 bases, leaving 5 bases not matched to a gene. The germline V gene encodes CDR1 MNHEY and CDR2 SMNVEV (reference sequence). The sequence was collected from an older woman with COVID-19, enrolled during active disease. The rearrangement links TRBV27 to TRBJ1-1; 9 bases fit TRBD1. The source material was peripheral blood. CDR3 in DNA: TGTGCCAGCAGGGGGACAGGGTCCCCTGAAGCTTTCTTT. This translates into CASRGTGSPEAFF.